One T cell receptor (beta chain) is described in this entry. The antigen remains undetermined. V lost 6 bases and J lost 7, with 16 bases in between. The germline gives CDR1 KGHSH, CDR2 LQKENI. The CDR3 covers 13 residues. These data belong to a study of OX40 agonist ivuxolimab in advanced cancers. Overall study findings and caveats: More expanded clones were found, on average, in CD8+ than in CD4+ T cells. At doses 0.1 to 3.0 mg/kg, CD4+ and CD8+ clones expanded.

The assay was immunoSEQ multiplex PCR, and TCRdb's table has in-frame clones only and misses some. The repertoire holds tens of thousands of clones, 85% to 90% seen once, with around 7% in the top ten. The material was CD4+ or CD8+ T cells sorted from blood, obtained in a trial of the OX40 agonist ivuxolimab. V usage is TRBV18 and J usage is TRBJ2-7; D perhaps matches TRBD1 (6 bases). This receptor was identified in an adult with an advanced solid tumor such as melanoma, head and neck, liver or kidney cancer. The CDR3 region is CASSQDRPREQYF. The CDR3 coding sequence is TGTGCCAGCTCTCAGGACAGACCAAGGGAGCAGTACTTC.